The 14 T cell receptor beta chains given below trace back to one sample, sequenced in a study of blood T cells in healthy people across ages. Through a sample-barcoded 5' primer and a J-beta primer mix, a second PCR was run for roughly 6 to 12 cycles. TCRdb independently ran MiXCR on the 5' RACE reads; one entry per CDR3 protein. The sample has more than 650,000 distinct CDR3 sequences, roughly 53% seen once. The specimen sequenced was blood. These receptors came from a man older than 75 in good health.

This chain joins TRBV10-3 and TRBJ2-1, with D perhaps TRBD2 (7 bases). The ends were cut back, 5 bases at V and 7 bases at J, with 21 bases in the middle. The CDR3 is 16 amino acids. Germline V gene data show CDR1 as ENHRY and CDR2 as SYGVKD. CDR3 loop: CAISRTGSGGRNEQFF. The CDR3 coding sequence is TGTGCCATCAGTCGAACAGGGTCGGGGGGAAGGAATGAGCAGTTCTTC.

Here the CDR3 DNA reads TGTGCCATCAGTGGAAACACCGGGGAGCTGTTTTTT. Its protein product is CAISGNTGELFF. The chain carries TRBV10-3 and TRBJ2-2; D not resolved. Trimming took 4 bases from V and 2 from J, leaving 2 bases between them. Germline V gene lookup returns CDR1 ENHRY and CDR2 SYGVKD. There are 12 residues in the CDR3.

The chain joins TRBV20-1 to TRBJ2-3, with 9 bases fitting TRBD2. The V and J ends lost 6 bases and 4 bases, in that order; junction bases with no gene match: 8. From germline, CDR1 is DFQATT and CDR2 SNEGSKA (reference sequence). There are 14 residues in the CDR3. CDR3 sequence (DNA): TGCAGTGCAACGGGATTAGCGGGAGCAGATACGCAGTATTTT. Residues: CSATGLAGADTQYF.

The chain employs TRBV20-1 and TRBJ2-4; D perhaps matches TRBD2 (6 bases). Trimming shortened V by 3 bases and J by 13 bases, and 28 bases separated the two germline ends. Germline assignment: CDR1 DFQATT and CDR2 SNEGSKA (reference sequence). The CDR3 has 16 amino acids. CDR3 DNA: TGCAGTGCTAGTATTTCTGGGGAACGGGGGAAGAGGATCCAGTACTTC. It is translated as CSASISGERGKRIQYF.

J is TRBJ1-2 and V is TRBV14, with D uncertain. Germline assignment: CDR1 SGHDN and CDR2 FVKESK. Trimming left V 4 bases short and J 4 bases short, with 10 bases between. The CDR3 is 13 residues long. The CDR3, as DNA: TGTGCCAGCAGCCCCCACGTAGCCTATGGCTACACCTTC. Translating gives CASSPHVAYGYTF.

Worth noting for this clonotype: A read error may produce the germline difference seen at one junction end. J is TRBJ2-1 and V is TRBV7-8, with D perhaps matching TRBD1 or TRBD2 (5 bases each). Germline CDR1 is SGHVS and CDR2 is FQNEAQ. CDR3 length equals 17 residues. The CDR3 bases are TGTGCCAGCAGCTTAGTTTTCGGGACGAGCTCCTACAATGAGCCGTTCTTC. This gives the protein CASSLVFGTSSYNEPFF. The whole variable domain, remainder taken from reference TRBV7-8 and TRBJ2-1, is GAGVSQSPRYKVAKRGQDVALRCDPISGHVSLFWYQQALGQGPEFLTYFQNEAQLDKSGLPSDRFFAERPEGSVSTLKIQRTQQEDSAVYLCASSLVFGTSSYNEPFFGPGTRLTVL.

This clonotype turned up a few times. V gene TRBV12-3 or TRBV12-4 combines with J gene TRBJ2-3; 9 bases map to TRBD1. The CDR3 consists of 14 residues. Unmatched junction bases numbered 6, after V lost 7 bases and J lost 4 bases. CDR3 amino acids: CASIPGTGSDTQYF. The CDR3 nucleotides are TGTGCCAGCATTCCCGGGACAGGGTCAGATACGCAGTATTTT.

The rearrangement links TRBV6-4 to TRBJ2-1; D unclear. V lost 1 base to trimming and J lost 0 bases, with 10 bases between them. Germline V gene data show CDR1 as MRHNA and CDR2 as SNTAGT. The CDR3 contains 16 residues. The CDR3 DNA is TGTGCCAGCAGTGACTTCAGCAAGAGCTCCTACAATGAGCAGTTCTTC. Protein sequence: CASSDFSKSSYNEQFF.

The chain has TRBV28 and TRBJ2-1, with 11 positions matching TRBD2. The J call may be faulty, since TRBJ2-7 better matches the DNA end. Germline loops: CDR1 MDHEN, CDR2 SYDVKM. This CDR3 comprises 15 residues. The CDR3 loop reads CASSLLASGRNEQYF. CDR3 bases: TGTGCCAGCAGTTTATTAGCTAGCGGGAGGAATGAGCAGTACTTC.

This chain links TRBV6-2 or TRBV6-3 with TRBJ2-1; TRBD2 matches 8 bases. Germline loops: CDR1 MNHEY, CDR2 SVGEGT. This CDR3 is 15 amino acids long. V shed 6 bases, J shed 0 bases, and the junction held 4 bases outside the gene matches. The CDR3 spells CASRLAGSSYNEQFF. The CDR3 region has the DNA TGTGCCAGCAGATTAGCGGGGAGCTCCTACAATGAGCAGTTCTTC.

This clonotype has just a few counts. V is TRBV7-2 and J is TRBJ2-7, with 10 positions matching TRBD2. Germline loops: CDR1 SGHTA, CDR2 FQGNSA. CDR3 length: 18 amino acids. Trimming cost V 0 bases and J 3 bases; bases outside gene matches: 11. The CDR3 loop is CASSLAGGRGLAVYEQYF. Here the CDR3 DNA reads TGTGCCAGCAGCTTAGCAGGGGGGAGAGGACTAGCGGTCTACGAGCAGTACTTC.

V usage is TRBV27 and J usage is TRBJ2-1; D not certain. V dropped 6 bases and J dropped 5 bases, with 14 bases sitting between them. The length of the CDR3 is 14 residues. Germline CDR1 MNHEY, CDR2 SMNVEV (reference sequence). The CDR3 is CASRFIMSNNEQFF. CDR3 DNA: TGTGCCAGCAGATTCATTATGAGTAACAATGAGCAGTTCTTC.

A note on this clonotype: A much larger clonotype is one base distant, so this may be a read error. The chain carries TRBV12-3 or TRBV12-4 and TRBJ2-7; D remains ambiguous. The CDR3 runs 12 residues. Deletions cut 6 bases from V and 7 bases from J, with 13 bases between. The CDR3 is CASSLGYNEQYF. CDR3 DNA: TGTGCCAGCAGCTTGGGCTACAATGAGCAGTACTTC.

The gene calls are TRBV6-5 and TRBJ2-7; a possible D gene is TRBD2 (5 bases). Between the trimmed V and J ends, which lost 0 bases and 6 bases, there was a span of 18 bases. The V gene's germline CDR1 is MNHEY and CDR2 SVGAGI. The CDR3 covers 16 residues. CDR3 sequence (DNA): TGTGCCAGCAGTTACTCATCCGGGGATCGGGGTCGCGAGCAGTACTTC. It encodes CASSYSSGDRGREQYF.